The following is a T cell receptor beta chain sequence with its context. This specimen comes from a study of T cells in Graves' hyperthyroidism and ophthalmopathy. About the research overall: Prior to any treatment, at the point of initial diagnosis, peripheral blood was collected.

The CDR3 extends over 17 amino acids. V was clipped by 2 bases and J by 2 bases, with 19 bases between them. Germline values: CDR1 MNHEY, CDR2 SMNVEV (reference sequence). The source material, RNA transcripts, was used to amplify TCR beta CDR3 regions. The TCR CDR3 first-round RT-PCR relied on the HTBI primer set. TCRdb re-called the multiplex PCR reads with MiXCR, one entry per CDR3 protein. Counted here are hundreds of thousands of distinct CDR3 sequences, roughly 16% occurring once; the ten biggest clones make up roughly 3.4%. V and J are TRBV27 and TRBJ2-7, with D uncertain. This receptor was identified in a woman aged 40 to 50 with Graves' ophthalmopathy. Material for sequencing was blood. The CDR3 coding sequence is TGTGCCAGCAGTTTAAGTCCACGACCCGACAAGACCTACGAGCAGTACTTC. Translated: CASSLSPRPDKTYEQYF.